The rows below give T cell receptor beta chains drawn from one sample of a study of T cells in Graves' hyperthyroidism and ophthalmopathy. TCRdb reanalysed the multiplex PCR reads using MiXCR and keeps one entry per CDR3 protein. Among 600,000 to 850,000 distinct CDR3 sequences, 18% were seen once, and the ten largest hold over 15%. Sequences were obtained from blood. These receptors were taken from a woman in her fifties or sixties with Graves' hyperthyroidism that later progressed to Graves' ophthalmopathy. Both conserved end residues are part of each CDR3. The D gene is left open where the match is weak. Clone size is shown for a subset of rows, as once, few, many or a class of expanded clone.

D gene	J gene	V gene	clone size	CDR3 DNA	CDR3 protein
TRBD1	TRBJ1-2	TRBV2	-	TGTGCCAGCAGTTACGGGACAGTAGACGGCTACACCTTC	CASSYGTVDGYTF
-	TRBJ1-5	TRBV20-1	-	TGCAGTGCTGCGGTGGGGGGCCATAGCAATCAGCCCCAGCATTTT	CSAAVGGHSNQPQHF
-	TRBJ2-5	TRBV7-9	many	TGTGCCAGCAGCTTAGTCGGGCAGGGGCCATCCCAAGAGACCCAGTACTTC	CASSLVGQGPSQETQYF
-	TRBJ2-7	TRBV12-3/TRBV12-4	many	TGTGCCAGCAGTTGGACCTCAGGGTACGAGCAGTACTTC	CASSWTSGYEQYF
-	TRBJ2-7	TRBV9	many	TGTGCCAGCAGCGCTGGGTCTACTACCTACGAGCAGTACTTC	CASSAGSTTYEQYF
-	TRBJ1-2	TRBV3-1	-	TGTGCCAGCAGCCCTACTAGGGATGGCTATGGCTACACCTTC	CASSPTRDGYGYTF
-	TRBJ1-1	TRBV2	-	TGTGCCAGCACCCCGGTTGAGGCTAGCGCTGAAGCTTTCTTT	CASTPVEASAEAFF
-	TRBJ1-5	TRBV30	many	TGTGCCTGGAGCGAGTACAGTATCCGTCAGCCCCAGCATTTT	CAWSEYSIRQPQHF
-	TRBJ1-4	TRBV7-7	-	TGTGCTAGCAGCTTAGCGATTGATGGAAAACTGTTTTTT	CASSLAIDGKLFF
-	TRBJ1-1	TRBV5-8	many	TGTGCCAGCAGCTTCTCCGGACAGAGAAACACTGAAGCTTTCTTT	CASSFSGQRNTEAFF
-	TRBJ1-1	TRBV7-9	many	TGTGCCAGCAGCGAGATCTCCGGGAGGAACACTGAAGCTTTCTTT	CASSEISGRNTEAFF
TRBD1	TRBJ1-1	TRBV3-1	-	TGTGCCAGCAGCCAACAGGGGGCTGGGGGGAACACTGAAGCTTTCTTT	CASSQQGAGGNTEAFF
-	TRBJ1-2	TRBV3-1	many	TGTGCCAGCAGCCAAGGGGACTGGGGCTACACCTTC	CASSQGDWGYTF
TRBD1	TRBJ2-3	TRBV12-3/TRBV12-4	many	TGTGCCAGCAGTTTTGGGACAGGGGGGATCACGCAGTATTTT	CASSFGTGGITQYF
TRBD1	TRBJ2-7	TRBV12-3/TRBV12-4	-	TGTGCCAGCAGTTTATCCCCCGGGACAGGGAATGAGCAGTACTTC	CASSLSPGTGNEQYF
-	TRBJ1-2	TRBV3-1	-	TGTGCCAGCAGCCAAGATCCGGGGGCAGGCGGCTACACCTTC	CASSQDPGAGGYTF
-	TRBJ2-7	TRBV19	-	TGTGCCAGTAATCAAGGGGGAGGCCGCGAGCAGTACTTC	CASNQGGGREQYF
TRBD1	TRBJ1-1	TRBV10-3	many	TGTGCCATCAGTCAGGACAGGTACACTGAAGCTTTCTTT	CAISQDRYTEAFF
TRBD1	TRBJ1-3	TRBV6-1	-	TGTGCCAGCAGTTCCGGACAGGGGGCGAAAGGAAACACCATATATTTT	CASSSGQGAKGNTIYF
-	TRBJ1-1	TRBV9	-	TGTGCCAGCAGCGGGGTCAGAGGGAACACTGAAGCTTTCTTT	CASSGVRGNTEAFF
-	TRBJ2-3	TRBV9	few	TGTGCCAGCAGCGTAAACCCCCCCGACACCCCTAGCACAGATACGCAGTATTTT	CASSVNPPDTPSTDTQYF
-	TRBJ1-2	TRBV5-4	many	TGTGCCAGCAGCTTCCGAGGGGGAGGCTATGGCTACACCTTC	CASSFRGGGYGYTF
-	TRBJ2-5	TRBV11-2	-	TGTGCCAGCAGCTTAGGGGCAAGGGGGGGGGGAGAGACCCAGTACTTC	CASSLGARGGGETQYF
-	TRBJ1-2	TRBV14	-	TGTGCCAGCAGCCAAGAGTCTGTCTATGGCTACACCTTC	CASSQESVYGYTF
-	TRBJ2-5	TRBV20-1	few	TGCAGTGCTAGAGGACTTCGCCGGGGGCAACCGTACCAAGAGACCCAGTACTTC	CSARGLRRGQPYQETQYF
TRBD2	TRBJ2-1	TRBV19	few	TGTGCCAGTAGTATCAGCCCCGTACTAGCGGGGGGCCCCAATGAGCAGTTCTTC	CASSISPVLAGGPNEQFF
-	TRBJ2-7	TRBV12-3/TRBV12-4	many	TGTGCCAGCAGTTTAAGGGACGCTGGGCCCTACGAGCAGTACTTC	CASSLRDAGPYEQYF
TRBD2	TRBJ2-3	TRBV11-2	-	TGTGCCAGCAGTAACTCGGGGTTGCGGGGGGTGCACGCAGATACGCAGTATTTT	CASSNSGLRGVHADTQYF
-	TRBJ2-5	TRBV3-1	many	TGTGCCAGCAGCCAAAGGAGGGGGGGAGGTGAGACCCAGTACTTC	CASSQRRGGGETQYF
-	TRBJ2-6	TRBV29-1	few	TGCAGCGTTGAAGATGGGTTATCTGGGGCCAACGTCCTGACTTTC	CSVEDGLSGANVLTF
-	TRBJ2-6	TRBV12-5	-	TGTGCTAGTGGTTTGGTCCCGCGCGCCCAGGCGGGGGCCAACGCCCTGACTTTC	CASGLVPRAQAGANALTF
TRBD1	TRBJ2-7	TRBV6-1	-	TGTGCCAGCAGCCAGGGGGGGGACAGGGGGAAATCCGAGCAGTACTTC	CASSQGGDRGKSEQYF
-	TRBJ1-3	TRBV4-1	-	TGCGCCAGCAGCCAAGGGGGATATGGAAACACCATATATTTT	CASSQGGYGNTIYF